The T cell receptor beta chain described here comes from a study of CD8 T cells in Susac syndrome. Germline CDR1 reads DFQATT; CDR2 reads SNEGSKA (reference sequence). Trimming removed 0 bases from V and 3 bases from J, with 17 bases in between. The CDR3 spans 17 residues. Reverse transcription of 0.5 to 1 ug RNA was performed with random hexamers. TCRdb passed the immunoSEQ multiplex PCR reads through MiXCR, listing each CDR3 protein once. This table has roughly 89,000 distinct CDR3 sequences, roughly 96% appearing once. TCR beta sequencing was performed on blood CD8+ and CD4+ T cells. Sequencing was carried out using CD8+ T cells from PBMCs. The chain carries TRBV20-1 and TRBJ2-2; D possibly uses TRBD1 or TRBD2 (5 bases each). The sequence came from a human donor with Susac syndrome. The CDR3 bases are TGCAGTGCTAGAGATTGGGGACCCAATGGGGACACCGGGGAGCTGTTTTTT. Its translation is CSARDWGPNGDTGELFF.